This T cell receptor beta chain comes out of a study of T cell responses to AZD1222 COVID-19 vaccine. Note on this clone: Its matching antigen is unknown.

The CDR3 loop spans 20 amino acids. Regarding the study as a whole: Two doses of AZD1222 preceded a rise in Spike-specific TCR breadth and depth. Researchers took repertoire samples only after the peak T cell response had come. Among spike-specific TCRs, nearly half reportedly target unmutated variant regions.

TCRdb keeps only in-frame clones here, not all; method: immunoSEQ multiplex PCR. Of about 110,000 clones listed, about 93% were seen once; the top ten hold roughly 2%. This TCR derives from an adult in good health. This chain joins TRBV21-1 and TRBJ1-4. TRBV21-1 is a listed pseudogene. The sample here was peripheral blood, taken on day 0 of AZD1222 vaccination. CDR3 protein: CASSKKRDLGVFPTNEKLFF. The CDR3 DNA is TGTGCCAGCAGCAAAAAAAGGGACCTGGGCGTCTTCCCGACTAATGAAAAACTGTTTTTT.